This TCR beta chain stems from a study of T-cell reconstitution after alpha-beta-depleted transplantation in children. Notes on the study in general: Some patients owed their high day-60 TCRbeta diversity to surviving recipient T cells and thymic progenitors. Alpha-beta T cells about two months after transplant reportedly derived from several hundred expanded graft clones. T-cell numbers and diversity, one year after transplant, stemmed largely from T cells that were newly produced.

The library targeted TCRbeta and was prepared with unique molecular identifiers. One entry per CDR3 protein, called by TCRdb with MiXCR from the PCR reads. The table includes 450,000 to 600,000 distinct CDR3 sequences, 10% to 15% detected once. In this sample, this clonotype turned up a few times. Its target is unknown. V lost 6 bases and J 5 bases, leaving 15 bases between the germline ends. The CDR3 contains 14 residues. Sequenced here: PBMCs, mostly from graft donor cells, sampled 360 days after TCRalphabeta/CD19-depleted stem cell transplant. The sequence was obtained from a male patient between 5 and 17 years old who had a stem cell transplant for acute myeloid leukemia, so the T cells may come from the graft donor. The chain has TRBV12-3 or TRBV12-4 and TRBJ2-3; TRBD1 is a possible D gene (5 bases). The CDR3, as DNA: TGTGCCAGCAGCCAAGCAGGGTTGGGAGATACGCAGTATTTT. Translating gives CASSQAGLGDTQYF.